These T cell receptor beta chains were read from a single sample in a study of T-cell reconstitution after alpha-beta-depleted transplantation in children. TCRdb fed the PCR reads into MiXCR, producing one record per CDR3 protein. The sample lists 300,000 to 400,000 distinct CDR3 sequences; about 17% were seen once. The source was PBMCs, mostly from graft donor cells, collected 360 days after TCRalphabeta/CD19-depleted stem cell transplant. All receptors come from a male patient between 2 and 15 years old who had a stem cell transplant for acute lymphoblastic leukemia, so the T cells may come from the graft donor. The CDR3 runs from the conserved cysteine through the conserved F or W. D genes are given only for firm matches. Rows give clone size only sometimes, using once, few, many, or a class for an expanded clone.

j_call clone_size d_call cdr3_length v_call cdr3_nt cdr3_aa
TRBJ2-1 . TRBD1 15 TRBV13 TGTGCCAGCAGCTCCCGGGACAGGTTTTACAATGAGCAGTTCTTC CASSSRDRFYNEQFF
TRBJ2-7 . . 14 TRBV29-1 TGCAGCGTTGAATCTCCAGGTAGCTCCTACGAGCAGTACTTC CSVESPGSSYEQYF
TRBJ2-1 few . 18 TRBV29-1 TGCAGCGTTGAGCCCTCCCTAACCCACCCAGGGCTCTACAATGAGCAGTTCTTC CSVEPSLTHPGLYNEQFF
TRBJ2-1 few TRBD2 16 TRBV28 TGTGCCAGCAGTTTCGGCCGGACTAGCGGGGGGGATGAGCAGTTCTTC CASSFGRTSGGDEQFF
TRBJ2-1 . . 14 TRBV4-3 TGCGCCAGCAGCCAAGATGGGACCCACAATGAGCAGTTCTTC CASSQDGTHNEQFF
TRBJ2-1 few . 10 TRBV20-1 TGCAGTCTAGTACGTGGAAGGCAGTTCTTC CSLVRGRQFF
TRBJ2-4 few . 18 TRBV11-2 TGTGCCAGCAGCTTAGGGAAGAACAGTTACCTAGCCAAAAACATTCAGTACTTC CASSLGKNSYLAKNIQYF
TRBJ2-1 few . 14 TRBV7-9 TGTGCCAGCAGCTTTGGCCTCTCAGACAATGAGCAGTTCTTC CASSFGLSDNEQFF
TRBJ1-2 many TRBD1 13 TRBV12-3/TRBV12-4 TGTGCCAGCAGTTCGGACAGGGTCTATGGCTACACCTTC CASSSDRVYGYTF
TRBJ2-7 few TRBD2 16 TRBV3-1 TGTGCCAGCAGCCAAGGTAGGCGGGAGTTCTCCTACGAGCAGTACTTC CASSQGRREFSYEQYF
TRBJ2-3 . TRBD2 13 TRBV12-3/TRBV12-4 TGTGCCAGTGCCGCAGCGGGAGCAGATACGCAGTATTTT CASAAAGADTQYF
TRBJ2-3 few . 13 TRBV4-3 TGCGCCAGCGGCAGACTGGACACAGATACGCAGTATTTT CASGRLDTDTQYF
TRBJ2-1 . . 16 TRBV20-1 TGCAGTGCTAGAGATTGGGGCTTAAGCTCCTACAATGAGCAGTTCTTC CSARDWGLSSYNEQFF
TRBJ2-4 few . 14 TRBV4-2 TGTGCCAGCAGCCAAGTTGGCGGACCGAACATTCAGTACTTC CASSQVGGPNIQYF
TRBJ2-7 few . 14 TRBV28 TGTGCCAGCAGCCTGCCGGGGCAGGGCACCAGCAAGTACTTC CASSLPGQGTSKYF
TRBJ2-1 . TRBD2 12 TRBV7-2 TGTGCCAGCAGCCCGATAGCGGGAGTTCGTTTCTTC CASSPIAGVRFF
TRBJ1-6 . . 16 TRBV3-1 TGTGCCAGCAGCCAAGAGCGAAGCTCCTATAATTCACCCCTCCACTTT CASSQERSSYNSPLHF
TRBJ2-5 few TRBD1 14 TRBV30 TGTGCCTGGAGTCCTACAGGGGGCGGCGAGACCCAGTACTTC CAWSPTGGGETQYF
TRBJ1-1 few . 15 TRBV29-1 TGCAGCGTTGGGCAGGGTGGGTCGATGAACACTGAAGCTTTCTTT CSVGQGGSMNTEAFF
TRBJ1-3 few . 12 TRBV7-2 TGTGCCAGCAGCTTCGGAAATTCCATGGACCGTTTT CASSFGNSMDRF
TRBJ2-1 . TRBD2 17 TRBV7-2 TGTGCCAGCAGCTTTGCAACTAGCGGGATCAAGGTCCATGAGCAGTTCTTC CASSFATSGIKVHEQFF
TRBJ2-5 many . 13 TRBV4-1 TGCGCCAGCAGGATGGGAGGTGAAGAGACCCAGTACTTC CASRMGGEETQYF
TRBJ2-4 . TRBD2 17 TRBV4-3 TGCGCCAGCAGCCATCGGGAGCTAGCGGGAGCCAAAAACATTCAGTACTTC CASSHRELAGAKNIQYF
TRBJ1-6 . . 14 TRBV7-9 TGTTCCAGCAGCTCAAGGGGGTATAATTCACCCCTCCACTTT CSSSSRGYNSPLHF
TRBJ2-6 . . 15 TRBV9 TGTGCCAGCAGCGTAGTTACAGCTGGGGCCAACGTCCTGACTTTC CASSVVTAGANVLTF
TRBJ2-7 few . 14 TRBV27 TGTGCCAGCAGTTTTCGCCAGGGTGACGGCGAGCAGTACTTC CASSFRQGDGEQYF
TRBJ2-1 few . 17 TRBV4-1 TGCGCCAGCAGCCAAGCGGCGCGGCCCCCCCCCTACAATGAGCAGTTCTTC CASSQAARPPPYNEQFF
TRBJ2-7 . TRBD1 15 TRBV5-1 TGCGCCAGCAGCTGGTCACCGGGACAGGGGTATGAGCAGTACTTC CASSWSPGQGYEQYF
TRBJ1-1 few . 13 TRBV24-1 TGTGCCACCAGCGGGGGAGCGAACACTGAAGCTTTCTTT CATSGGANTEAFF
TRBJ1-5 few . 15 TRBV4-1 TGCGCCAGCAGCCAAGATTTAGGGGACAACCAGCCCCAGCATTTT CASSQDLGDNQPQHF
TRBJ2-1 . TRBD2 11 TRBV6-5 TGTGCCAGCAGCCACGGACTAGCGGAGTTCTTC CASSHGLAEFF
TRBJ2-2 few TRBD1 17 TRBV7-9 TGTGCCAGCAGTTCCCGGGACCGGGACAGGGAAACCGGGGAGCTGTTTTTT CASSSRDRDRETGELFF
TRBJ2-1 few TRBD1 16 TRBV30 TGTGCCTGGAGTCCCCCCGGGACAGGGGTTGATGGTGAGCAGTTCTTC CAWSPPGTGVDGEQFF
TRBJ2-4 . TRBD1 16 TRBV7-9 TGTGCCAGCAGCCCGGGACAGCTCTTAGCCAAAAACATTCAGTACTTC CASSPGQLLAKNIQYF
TRBJ2-4 many . 13 TRBV12-3/TRBV12-4 TGTGCCAGCAGTCCAACCGGGTACAGCATTCAGTACTTC CASSPTGYSIQYF
TRBJ2-7 few TRBD1 13 TRBV29-1 TGCAGCGTTGCCGTGGGACAGCCCTACGAGCAGTACTTC CSVAVGQPYEQYF
TRBJ1-5 once . 15 TRBV5-1 TGCGCCAGCAGCTTGAGCGGCTATAGCAGTCAGCCCCAGCATTTT CASSLSGYSSQPQHF
TRBJ1-3 few TRBD1 16 TRBV4-1 TGCGCCAGCAGCCCCCGACAGGGGGCTTATGGAAACACCATATATTTT CASSPRQGAYGNTIYF
TRBJ1-5 . TRBD1 14 TRBV20-1 TGCAGTGCTAGTTCCGGACAGGGGGTTCAGCCCCAGCATTTT CSASSGQGVQPQHF
TRBJ1-5 few . 14 TRBV19 TGTGCCAGTAGTATAGCTGGGATTCCTAAGCCCCAGCATTTT CASSIAGIPKPQHF
TRBJ2-7 . . 13 TRBV28 TGTGCCAGCAGTTCCCCGGACAACTACGAGCAGTACTTC CASSSPDNYEQYF
TRBJ2-7 few . 17 TRBV21-1 TGTGCCAGCAGCAAAGAGGCCCCCGGGACAGGGTCCCACGAGCAGTACTTC CASSKEAPGTGSHEQYF
TRBJ1-1 few . 15 TRBV7-2 TGTGCCAGCAGCTTAGAGGCGACCTCGGACACTGAAGCTTTCTTT CASSLEATSDTEAFF
TRBJ2-2 few TRBD2 18 TRBV4-2 TGTGCCAGCAGCCCTGAAGGCTCGGCGGGAGCGCCGCCCGGGGAGCTGTTTTTT CASSPEGSAGAPPGELFF
TRBJ2-5 . . 12 TRBV10-3 TGTGCCATCAGTGACTCGACGGAGACCCAGTACTTC CAISDSTETQYF
TRBJ2-2 few . 16 TRBV20-1 TGCAGTGCTAGAGAAGAGCGGTGGCGGAACACCGGGGAGCTGTTTTTT CSAREERWRNTGELFF
TRBJ1-4 . . 15 TRBV4-3 TGCGCCAGCAGCCCCGGAGCAGACACTAATGAAAAACTGTTTTTT CASSPGADTNEKLFF
TRBJ2-4 few TRBD1 15 TRBV4-1 TGCGCCAGCAGCCAGGACAGGGGAAGCGCGGACATTCAGTACTTC CASSQDRGSADIQYF
TRBJ2-7 . . 17 TRBV7-6 TGTGCCAGCAGCTCGTCCGGATCCGGGACTGAGCCCTACGAGCAGTACTTC CASSSSGSGTEPYEQYF